This T cell receptor beta chain came from a study of T-cell memory formation after mild COVID-19. Study-level points and caveats: Later expanders leaned CD4+, whereas day 15 to 85 contracting clones were balanced CD4/CD8. Among clones peaking at day 37 in the second wave, SARS-CoV-2 specificity remained unconfirmed.

TCRdb fed the 5' RACE reads into MiXCR, producing one record per CDR3 protein. The sample includes about 390,000 distinct CDR3 sequences, about 16% of them seen just once. The CDR3 has 15 amino acids. CDR1 is SGHNT, CDR2 YYREEE, per germline (reference sequence). J was trimmed by 1 base and V by 4 bases; bases with no gene match: 7. A word on this clonotype: Its antigen is as yet unknown.

Sequencing input: PBMCs or a T cell subset sorted from them (not recorded which). This receptor was obtained from a man between 18 and 35 years old who had mild COVID-19 (a few samples of this study predate the infection). Cell type and time point are not known. The chain recombines TRBV5-4 with TRBJ1-1, with TRBD1 matching 7 bases. CDR3 amino acids: CASSPGQWGNTEAFF. The CDR3 bases are TGTGCCAGCAGCCCGGGACAGTGGGGGAACACTGAAGCTTTCTTT.